The 6 T cell receptor beta chains below all came from one sample that was sequenced in a study of spatial heterogeneity in lung cancer. Time point here: blood at routine non-recurrence follow-up after resection. TCRdb called the 5' RACE reads again in MiXCR, with one record for every CDR3 protein. The sample yields roughly 46,000 distinct CDR3 sequences, approximately 12% seen once. This specimen was PBMCs, taken at follow-up. Receptors were obtained from a male donor with early-stage non-small cell lung cancer.

This clonotype was seen a handful of times. V and J are TRBV5-1 and TRBJ2-1; 7 bases line up with TRBD2. Germline trimming cut 6 bases from V and 0 bases from J; bases unmatched to any gene: 9. The CDR3 extends over 16 amino acids. Germline CDR1 reads SGHRS; CDR2 reads YFSETQ. The CDR3 is CASTLRGGSSYNEQFF. CDR3 bases: TGCGCCAGCACTCTCCGCGGCGGGAGCTCCTACAATGAGCAGTTCTTC.

The table lists this clonotype with many counts. The rearrangement links TRBV12-3 or TRBV12-4 to TRBJ2-7, with TRBD1 matching 7 bases. With V trimmed by 5 bases and J by 3 bases, 16 bases remained unmatched. The CDR3 is made up of 17 amino acids. CDR3 in amino acids: CASSARSGTAEFYEQYF. The CDR3 nucleotides read TGTGCCAGCAGTGCAAGATCCGGGACAGCGGAGTTCTACGAGCAGTACTTC.

V and J are TRBV12-3 or TRBV12-4 and TRBJ2-3; 11 bases align to TRBD2. The CDR3 loop spans 15 amino acids. V gave up 5 bases and J gave up 3 bases; unmatched junction bases: 4. The CDR3 reads CASSPASGRTDTQYF. DNA of the CDR3: TGTGCCAGCAGTCCCGCTAGCGGGAGGACAGATACGCAGTATTTT.

This clonotype was seen many times. V gene TRBV24-1 combines with J gene TRBJ2-1; D unresolved. The germline V and J ends were trimmed by 12 bases and 8 bases, with 19 bases remaining between them. The CDR3 sequence is 13 residues long. CDR1 is KGHDR and CDR2 is SFDVKD in the germline V gene. Here the CDR3 reads CASGVGPGHEQFF. The CDR3 DNA follows: TGTGCCTCCGGAGTTGGCCCGGGCCATGAGCAGTTCTTC.

The genes are TRBV7-2 and TRBJ2-2; 11 bases are shared with TRBD2. J lost 4 bases, V lost 5 bases, and 6 bases had no gene match. CDR1 and CDR2 from the germline V gene are SGHTA and FQGNSA. This CDR3 region has 16 residues. The CDR3 DNA is TGTGCCAGCAGCCATAGCGGGGGGGCCCCCACCGGGGAGCTGTTTTTT. Translated: CASSHSGGAPTGELFF.

This clonotype was recorded many times. The CDR3 sequence is CSARDPTSGVNNEQFF. Here the CDR3 DNA reads TGCAGTGCTAGAGATCCCACTAGCGGGGTTAACAATGAGCAGTTCTTC. The J gene is TRBJ2-1, the V gene TRBV20-1; 10 bases align to TRBD2. J gave up 5 bases and V 0 bases, and 7 bases lay outside the gene matches. CDR3 size: 16 residues. Germline V CDR1 and CDR2: DFQATT, SNEGSKA (reference sequence).